Listed here is a single T cell receptor (beta chain). Which antigen it targets is not known. The cohort was made up of 666 healthy bone marrow donors. At the time of sampling, all cohort members were nominally healthy, though unrecorded immune exposures were likely present. The donor was CMV seropositive and belonged to the group of more than 250 seropositive cohort members. A peripheral blood sample was collected from each donor, and TCR beta sequencing was performed on peripheral blood mononuclear cells. Genomic DNA extraction from the blood cell samples was performed with the Qiagen DNeasy Blood Extraction Kit. Receptor amplification or capture employed the immunoSEQ multiplex PCR assay. The multiplex PCR relied on a mix of 60 forward primers for TCR Vbeta segments and 13 reverse primers for TCR Jbeta segments. A multiplex PCR assay on genomic DNA amplified the CDR3 region of rearranged TCR beta genes. Amplified TCR beta libraries were sequenced as 87-base-pair reads on the Illumina HiSeq System. In the source study's methods: Across the 670 or so repertoires, a later analysis counted tens of millions of unique TCR beta chains, 8.5 million to 12 million of which were shared by at least two donors. To remove PCR and sequencing errors, raw reads were error-corrected and collapsed into unique sequences using a nearest-neighbor algorithm that merged closely related sequences. To assign V, D and J gene segments, CDR3 sequences were aligned to IMGT reference sequences. Each retained sequence needed at least a six-nucleotide match to both a V gene segment and a J gene segment. A rearrangement counted as productive if the CDR3 had no stop codons and remained in frame with V and J, and every other rearrangement counted as non-productive. CDR3 was defined by IMGT convention, running from the second conserved V-encoded cysteine to the conserved J-encoded phenylalanine. The earlier analysis of 587 of the donors excluded any sequence lacking an unambiguous match to a single V gene segment. An earlier analysis of 587 of the donors classified V segments as functional when productive rearrangements were above 56.7% and as segregating when the standard deviation between donors was above 5%. A statistical classification framework was built for diagnosing cytomegalovirus status from the catalog of TCR beta chain sequences. In a later analysis, V and J genes were assigned by comparing TCR nucleotide sequences against IMGT/GENE-DB human TR gene sequences. In a later analysis, CDR3 sequences and most-parsimonious VDJ recombination scenarios were assigned using the TCRdist pipeline. In a later analysis, every TCR beta chain was defined by the combination of its CDR3 amino acid sequence and its V-gene family, and reads without a unique V-gene family were dropped. A later analysis removed 592 highly shared, low-generation-probability nucleotide sequences to deal with suspected cross-contamination and a sequencing artifact. In a later analysis, a clonal expansion index was calculated for each public chain from normalized within-repertoire ranks of inferred template counts. Generation probabilities in a later analysis came from a VDJ recombination model fitted to out-of-frame rearrangements, and those results were checked against IGoR. A later analysis scored TCR-TCR, TCR-HLA and TCR-CMV co-occurrence with hypergeometric tests, applying a repertoire-size bias correction to TCR pairs. A later analysis estimated false discovery rates by permuting HLA or CMV assignments 20 times. In a later analysis, co-occurring TCRs were grouped with DBSCAN, and TCRdist sequence similarity was added when clustering was performed within HLA-allele-positive subsets. Repertoires with fewer than 30,000 or more than 120,000 public chains were left out of co-occurrence clustering, as were roughly five repertoires with anomalous nucleotide sharing. TCRdb took over this immuneACCESS table, retaining in-frame rearrangements with V and J assigned. Such tables are incomplete; in checked studies, under half of the missing clones stem from an unresolved V gene, and the remainder is unexplained. D and trimming were read from the DNA, whereas the V and J calls and clone size are those reported in that table. The record for this sample contains approximately 80,000 clones. 3.5% to 4% of the sample belongs to the ten largest clones.

The germline V gene sets CDR1 to MNHNS and CDR2 to SASEGT. The cysteine opens and the phenylalanine closes a CDR3 of 12 amino acids. Solely the CDR3 DNA is kept, with 36 bases framed from the first base. The trim is 6 bases for V and 2 bases for J, with a gap of 8 bases between the germline ends. The sample originates from a study of cytomegalovirus exposure and HLA in healthy donors (dated by TCRdb to 2015 to 2018). For context, the study as a whole: An earlier analysis of some 550 of the donors reported more than 250 Gb of sequence data and roughly 100 million unique TCR beta sequences from 150 million to 200 million T cells. An early release covering more than 500 HLA-typed donors comprised about 300 gigabases of sequencing data and about 90 million unique TCR sequences. Of the 350 to 450 genotyped donors, around 81% fell in the genetic ancestry cluster associated with self-reported Caucasian donors. The study was designed to test whether signatures of past pathogen exposure could be identified by cataloging public T cell receptors. The study profiled the T cell repertoires of 500 to 800 subjects by immunosequencing and related them to cytomegalovirus serostatus. A separate validation cohort of about 110 different subjects was used in addition to the 666-subject first cohort. To predict cytomegalovirus infection status, the study brought together high-throughput TCR immunosequencing, statistical association of individual TCRs with disease status, and machine learning. A later analysis re-analyzed previously published TCR beta repertoires from about 600 donors and added high-resolution HLA genotyping to study TCR occurrence patterns. Rather than drawing on any new phenotypic data, the later analysis identified candidate immune exposures from TCR beta sequences and the way those sequences occurred across donors. In an earlier analysis of over 550 of the donors, high-throughput TCR beta sequencing was used to judge whether each TCR beta V gene segment behaved as functional or pseudogenic. Donor age, sex, ethnicity and CMV serostatus were compiled together with the repertoire data. A later genetic analysis took genome-wide SNP genotypes for about 55% of the roughly 700 donors and used that subset as a discovery cohort. All discovery cohort repertoires had been generated on a single sequencing platform. Both class I and class II loci were covered by HLA typing, at four-digit resolution. Typing coverage varied by locus: roughly 629-640 donors for A, B, C, DRB1 and DQB1; more than 500 for DQA1; nearly 610 for DPA1; approximately 450 for DPB1. Several DR-DQ haplotypes were treated as single units for association and clustering because of strong linkage in the cohort. Among approximately 370 genotyped donors of the cohort, an average of roughly 230,000 unique TCR beta nucleotide sequences was sequenced per donor, of which 15% to 20% were non-productive. Findings and caveats that apply to the study as a whole: A later analysis found that HLA-associated TCR beta chains were more clonally expanded and had lower generation probabilities than equally common non-associated chains. The only immune exposure information available for the cohort was CMV serostatus. A later analysis found that TCR association rates varied across HLA loci, with DRB1 alleles showing the most associated TCRs and HLA-C alleles the fewest. Most TCR sequences were observed very rarely across donors, whereas some public TCRs were present in many individuals. Only TCR beta chains were sequenced in this cohort, and the absence of alpha or paired-chain data limited detectable features. According to a later genetic analysis, donors in an Asian-associated ancestry cluster had fewer N-insertions in productive TCRs than the approximately 700-donor mean. In vitro tests confirmed that a few of the cytomegalovirus-associated TCR beta chains recognize cytomegalovirus antigens. According to a later analysis, parvovirus B19, influenza, CMV and Epstein-Barr virus appeared linked to several top co-occurrence clusters. Correlated functional status among segregating V segments might reflect linkage disequilibrium, but an unknown experimental factor could not be ruled out. The classifier was reported to diagnose cytomegalovirus status with high specificity and sensitivity in both the original and validation cohorts. Most CMV-associated TCR beta chains appeared to be HLA-restricted in a later analysis, and the HLA associations seemed to be driven largely by CMV exposure. The earlier analysis of approximately 560 of the donors excluded 15 to 20 rarely observed V segments, including chromosome 9 orphons, because counts were too low. A further reported finding was that TCR beta sequences accurately predicted the HLA-A and HLA-B alleles for most subjects in the first cohort. In the study, approximately 150 TCR beta chains were listed as associated with cytomegalovirus. An earlier analysis of some 590 of the donors showed that most TCR beta V segments appeared in productive rearrangements either about 87% or about 30% of the time, which broadly matched IMGT annotations. The authors suggested that the approach could potentially be generalized to other disease states and immunological phenotypes. Strong co-occurrence of HLA alleles, especially DR and DQ, made assigning TCR associations to individual alleles difficult. Because HLA typing was unavailable for some donors at each locus, only the typed subset was used in association tests. The presence/absence analyses assumed that sequencing depth was roughly uniform across donors, and that assumption may not be true. Some IMGT-functional V segments, including TRBV6-2 and TRBV6-3, could not be told apart with the 87-base-pair reads, so those segments were excluded. An association between a missense DCLRE1C variant and V-gene and J-gene trimming of TCR beta chains was found in a later genetic analysis and replicated in an independent cohort. A later analysis associated 16,951 TCR beta sequences with specific HLA alleles at a false discovery rate of 0.05. A group of highly shared sequence variants was considered likely to be a technical artifact of the sequencing pipeline.

This receptor chain uses TRBV6-1 and TRBJ2-7; possibly the D gene is TRBD1, per 6 matching bases. The TCR originated in a man younger than 30 in good health and CMV-seropositive. Sequencing was carried out using PBMCs. The bases are TGTGCCAGCAGGGACAGTACCTACGAGCAGTACTTC. Its product reads: CASRDSTYEQYF.